These 20 T cell receptor beta chains were sequenced from one sample in a study of cytomegalovirus exposure and HLA in healthy donors. The study ran its PCR with 60 Vbeta and 13 Jbeta primers. Clones were read by immunoSEQ multiplex PCR, and TCRdb kept only the in-frame ones, dropping some. The sample's table shows approximately 190,000 clones. The sample comprised PBMCs. The receptors come from a boy aged 5-17 years in good health and CMV-seronegative.

The chain employs TRBV5-1 and TRBJ1-5; 7 bases are a match to TRBD1. The CDR3 has 15 residues. V gave up 2 bases and J gave up 4 bases; unmatched junction bases: 6. Germline loops: CDR1 SGHRS, CDR2 YFSETQ. CDR3 protein: CASSLTGVENQPQHF. The CDR3 bases are TGCGCCAGCAGCTTAACAGGGGTTGAAAATCAGCCCCAGCATTTT.

This sequence joins TRBV9 and TRBJ1-2; D possibly corresponds to TRBD1 (5 bases). This CDR3 region has 12 residues. V shed 0 bases and J shed 13 bases, with 13 bases lying between them. Germline CDR1 reads SGDLS; CDR2 reads YYNGEE. The CDR3 sequence: CASSVAGQGFTF. The DNA of the CDR3 is TGTGCCAGCAGCGTAGCGGGCCAGGGATTCACCTTC.

This chain joins TRBV7-6 and TRBJ1-1, with no clear D. V lost 5 bases and J 1 base, leaving 8 bases between the germline ends. The CDR3 has 13 residues. Per the germline V gene, CDR1 is SGHVS and CDR2 is FNYEAQ. The DNA of the CDR3 is TGTGCCAGCAGCCTGACATCGAACACTGAAGCTTTCTTT. It yields the protein CASSLTSNTEAFF.

This sequence joins TRBV5-1 and TRBJ2-3, with a possible D match to TRBD2 (5 bases). The germline CDR1 and CDR2 sequences are SGHRS and YFSETQ. This CDR3 has 14 residues. Trimming pared 4 bases from V and 1 base from J, leaving 10 bases between. CDR3 bases: TGCGCCAGCAGCCCCGGGGTGGGCACAGATACGCAGTATTTT. Translation: CASSPGVGTDTQYF.

The chain links TRBV27 to TRBJ2-1, with TRBD2 as a possible D gene (7 bases). V shed 8 bases and J shed 0 bases, with 11 bases lying between them. The germline gives CDR1 MNHEY, CDR2 SMNVEV (reference sequence). This CDR3 has 14 amino acids. The chain's CDR3 is CASRGGLSYNEQFF. CDR3 DNA sequence: TGTGCCAGCCGCGGGGGCCTCTCCTACAATGAGCAGTTCTTC.

This rearrangement joins TRBV4-2 to TRBJ2-7, with no clear D. The CDR3 extends over 13 amino acids. V was pared by 4 bases and J by 1 base, with 8 bases between. The V gene's germline CDR1 is LGHNA and CDR2 YNFKEQ. This chain's CDR3 is CASSLQRSYEQYF. CDR3 DNA: TGTGCCAGCAGCCTCCAACGGTCCTACGAGCAGTACTTC.

CDR3 in amino acids: CASRRGTDNSPLHF. The DNA for the CDR3 is TGTGCCAGCAGGCGCGGGACAGATAATTCACCCCTCCACTTT. The chain is built from TRBV2 and TRBJ1-6, with TRBD1 matching over 7 bases. The length of the CDR3 is 14 residues. CDR1 is SNHLY, CDR2 FYNNEI, per germline. Trimming took 6 bases from V and 5 from J; bases not matched to a gene: 4. The whole variable domain, remainder taken from reference TRBV2 and TRBJ1-6, is EPEVTQTPSHQVTQMGQEVILRCVPISNHLYFYWYRQILGQKVEFLVSFYNNEISEKSEIFDDQFSVERPDGSNFTLKIRSTKLEDSAMYFCASRRGTDNSPLHFGNGTRLTVT.

This chain's CDR3 is CASSGTGLGNTEAFF. The CDR3 DNA is TGTGCCAGCAGCGGGACAGGGTTAGGGAACACTGAAGCTTTCTTT. The rearrangement uses TRBV9 and TRBJ1-1, with 8 bases fitting TRBD1. V lost 3 bases to trimming and J lost 1 base; unmatched junction nucleotides: 5. The CDR3 totals 15 residues. Germline V gene sequence: CDR1 SGDLS, CDR2 YYNGEE.

The genes are TRBV5-1 and TRBJ2-2; TRBD2 matches at 7 bases. The CDR3 runs 16 residues. Per the germline V gene, CDR1 is SGHRS and CDR2 is YFSETQ. V lost 3 bases, J lost 6 bases, and 11 bases stayed unmatched. CDR3 region: CASSSLWEGLAGELFF. The CDR3 DNA is TGCGCCAGCAGCTCCCTGTGGGAGGGATTGGCCGGGGAGCTGTTTTTT.

The chain has TRBV19 and TRBJ1-1; a weak D match, TRBD1 (5 bases). CDR3 length: 14 residues. V lost 3 bases, J lost 1 base, and 9 bases lay in between. The germline V gene encodes CDR1 LNHDA and CDR2 SQIVND (reference sequence). The DNA for the CDR3 is TGTGCCAGTAGTATCGTTAGGGGGAACACTGAAGCTTTCTTT. This sequence encodes CASSIVRGNTEAFF.

V and J are TRBV6-1 and TRBJ1-4; 7 bases line up with TRBD1. CDR3 length: 15 residues. Germline-derived CDR1 and CDR2 are MNHNS and SASEGT. V dropped 6 bases and J dropped 3; count of bases not matched to a gene: 7. CDR3 bases: TGTGCCAGCAGCACGACAGGGTCATCTAATGAAAAACTGTTTTTT. Its protein product is CASSTTGSSNEKLFF.

This chain links TRBV2 with TRBJ2-7, with D uncertain. From germline, CDR1 is SNHLY and CDR2 FYNNEI. Trimming removed 4 bases at V and 1 base at J, with 8 bases between. This CDR3 is 13 amino acids long. In nucleotides, the CDR3 is TGTGCCAGCAGTGCGTCCGGGTCCTACGAGCAGTACTTC. This sequence encodes CASSASGSYEQYF.

The genes are TRBV18 and TRBJ1-3; 7 bases match TRBD1. The J segment lost 4 bases and the V segment lost 3 bases, leaving 6 bases of the junction unmatched. Germline-derived CDR1 and CDR2 are KGHSH and LQKENI. CDR3 length equals 15 residues. CDR3 nucleotides: TGTGCCAGCTCACCGACAGGGACCGAGGGAAACACCATATATTTT. It encodes CASSPTGTEGNTIYF.

This chain links TRBV18 with TRBJ1-1; D gene uncertain. The CDR3 loop spans 14 amino acids. CDR1 is KGHSH and CDR2 is LQKENI in the germline V gene. The ends were cut back, 3 bases at V and 4 bases at J, with 12 bases in the middle. The CDR3 DNA sequence: TGTGCCAGCTCACCGACGGGGATGGGCACTGAAGCTTTCTTT. Translating gives CASSPTGMGTEAFF.

A note on this clone: Germline and junction disagree at one end, which may indicate a read error. The J gene is TRBJ2-3, the V gene TRBV6-1; 12 bases are a match to TRBD2. The CDR3 totals 22 residues. CDR1 and CDR2 from the germline V gene are MNHNS and SASEGT. The CDR3 here is CASSEDPPGYGLAGPSTDTQYF. CDR3 coding DNA: TGTGCCAGCAGCGAAGATCCTCCGGGCTATGGACTAGCGGGGCCTAGCACAGATACGCAGTATTTT.

This CDR3 is CASSPGIETQYF. The CDR3, as DNA: TGTGCCAGTTCTCCCGGGATTGAGACCCAGTACTTC. This chain connects TRBV19 to TRBJ2-5, with D perhaps matching TRBD2 (5 bases). Germline CDR1 reads LNHDA; CDR2 reads SQIVND (reference sequence). V dropped 8 bases and J dropped 5 bases, with 12 bases sitting between them. The CDR3 runs 12 residues.

The V gene is TRBV19, the J gene TRBJ1-5; possibly TRBD1 for D (5 bases). The V end was cut by 5 bases, the J end by 2 bases, with 19 bases between. CDR3 length equals 17 residues. Looked up from germline, CDR1 is LNHDA and CDR2 is SQIVND (reference sequence). CDR3 protein: CASSSTSLGGGNQPQHF. In DNA form, the CDR3 reads TGTGCCAGTAGTTCCACCTCCCTCGGAGGGGGCAATCAGCCCCAGCATTTT.

The chain has TRBV18 and TRBJ2-2; no definite D call. With 0 bases removed from V and 4 bases from J, the gap between germline ends came to 9 bases. Germline lookup yields CDR1 KGHSH and CDR2 LQKENI. The CDR3 consists of 15 residues. The CDR3 sequence: CASSPPVRSTGELFF. In nucleotides, the CDR3 is TGTGCCAGCTCACCACCGGTTCGTAGCACCGGGGAGCTGTTTTTT.

The chain carries TRBV28 and TRBJ2-7, with 9 bases lining up with TRBD2. The germline V gene encodes CDR1 MDHEN and CDR2 SYDVKM. The CDR3 sequence is 14 residues long. Trimming took 6 bases from V and 2 from J; bases not matched to a gene: 5. The CDR3 loop is CASRRAGGTYEQYF. In DNA, the CDR3 is TGTGCCAGCAGGCGAGCGGGGGGAACCTACGAGCAGTACTTC.

This chain connects TRBV18 to TRBJ2-7; 8 bases agree with TRBD1. In germline, CDR1 is KGHSH, CDR2 LQKENI. V shed 2 bases, J shed 5 bases, and the junction held 11 bases outside the gene matches. CDR3 size: 16 residues. As DNA, the CDR3 is TGTGCCAGCTCACCATTCCGCCGGGACAGGTCCCACGAGCAGTACTTC. This codes for CASSPFRRDRSHEQYF.